This is a list of T cell receptor beta chains from one sample in a study of blood T cells in healthy people across ages. TCRdb re-called the 5' RACE reads with MiXCR, one entry per CDR3 protein. The data contain about a million distinct CDR3 sequences, about 48% of them singletons. Sequencing was performed on blood. All receptors derive from a man aged 25 to 40 in good health. CDR3s include the opening cysteine and the closing phenylalanine or tryptophan. The D gene is left open where the match is weak. A row's size may be missing; if present it is once, few, many or a size class.

J gene: TRBJ1-6
clone size: NA
D gene: NA
V gene: TRBV2
CDR3 protein: CASSDTESSYNSPLHF
CDR3 DNA: TGTGCCAGCAGTGACACCGAGAGCTCCTATAATTCACCCCTCCACTTT

J gene: TRBJ2-1
clone size: few
D gene: NA
V gene: TRBV5-1
CDR3 protein: CASSLMRLDEQFF
CDR3 DNA: TGCGCCAGCAGCTTGATGCGATTGGATGAGCAGTTCTTC

J gene: TRBJ1-3
clone size: once
D gene: NA
V gene: TRBV20-1
CDR3 protein: CSARVEYTIYF
CDR3 DNA: TGCAGTGCTAGAGTCGAGTACACCATATATTTT

J gene: TRBJ2-7
clone size: NA
D gene: NA
V gene: TRBV21-1
CDR3 protein: CASSLPTSGGLYEQYF
CDR3 DNA: TGTGCCAGCAGCTTACCGACTAGCGGGGGATTATACGAGCAGTACTTC

J gene: TRBJ2-5
clone size: many
D gene: NA
V gene: TRBV5-1
CDR3 protein: CASSWDIQETQYF
CDR3 DNA: TGCGCCAGCAGCTGGGACATTCAAGAGACCCAGTACTTC

J gene: TRBJ2-7
clone size: NA
D gene: NA
V gene: TRBV12-3/TRBV12-4
CDR3 protein: CASSLGTPGPYEQYF
CDR3 DNA: TGTGCCAGCAGTTTAGGTACGCCTGGGCCCTACGAGCAGTACTTC

J gene: TRBJ2-7
clone size: NA
D gene: TRBD1
V gene: TRBV20-1
CDR3 protein: CSARGQGWAYEQYF
CDR3 DNA: TGCAGTGCTCGGGGACAGGGCTGGGCCTACGAGCAGTACTTC

J gene: TRBJ2-3
clone size: NA
D gene: TRBD1
V gene: TRBV3-1
CDR3 protein: CASSQDGAGGWEDTQYF
CDR3 DNA: TGTGCCAGCAGCCAAGATGGTGCAGGGGGCTGGGAAGATACGCAGTATTTT

J gene: TRBJ2-1
clone size: NA
D gene: TRBD2
V gene: TRBV24-1
CDR3 protein: CATQAPSGYNEQFF
CDR3 DNA: TGTGCCACGCAGGCGCCTAGCGGATACAATGAGCAGTTCTTC

J gene: TRBJ1-2
clone size: NA
D gene: NA
V gene: TRBV27
CDR3 protein: CASSLLVRNYGYTF
CDR3 DNA: TGTGCCAGCAGTTTATTGGTCAGAAACTATGGCTACACCTTC

J gene: TRBJ2-3
clone size: NA
D gene: TRBD2
V gene: TRBV4-2
CDR3 protein: CASSQSAGGTDTQYF
CDR3 DNA: TGTGCCAGCAGCCAATCAGCGGGGGGGACAGATACGCAGTATTTT

J gene: TRBJ2-3
clone size: NA
D gene: NA
V gene: TRBV20-1
CDR3 protein: CSARDPPGSTDTQYF
CDR3 DNA: TGCAGTGCTAGAGATCCGCCGGGGTCTACAGATACGCAGTATTTT

J gene: TRBJ2-3
clone size: NA
D gene: NA
V gene: TRBV12-3/TRBV12-4
CDR3 protein: CASSRPGLQPDTQYF
CDR3 DNA: TGTGCCAGCAGTCGTCCGGGACTCCAACCAGATACGCAGTATTTT

J gene: TRBJ1-1
clone size: NA
D gene: NA
V gene: TRBV27
CDR3 protein: CASSLIPQLNTEAFF
CDR3 DNA: TGTGCCAGCAGTTTAATTCCTCAGCTGAACACTGAAGCTTTCTTT

J gene: TRBJ2-4
clone size: few
D gene: NA
V gene: TRBV4-1
CDR3 protein: CASSPLGGSKNIQYF
CDR3 DNA: TGCGCCAGCAGCCCCCTGGGTGGATCCAAAAACATTCAGTACTTC

J gene: TRBJ1-2
clone size: NA
D gene: NA
V gene: TRBV5-1
CDR3 protein: CASSPGLGDGYTF
CDR3 DNA: TGCGCCAGCAGCCCAGGTCTGGGGGATGGCTACACCTTC

J gene: TRBJ2-7
clone size: few
D gene: NA
V gene: TRBV5-1
CDR3 protein: CASSLEGTYYEQYF
CDR3 DNA: TGCGCCAGCAGCTTGGAGGGGACGTACTACGAGCAGTACTTC

J gene: TRBJ2-7
clone size: few
D gene: NA
V gene: TRBV6-5
CDR3 protein: CASSDGRGNEQYF
CDR3 DNA: TGTGCCAGCAGTGATGGGCGGGGAAACGAGCAGTACTTC

J gene: TRBJ2-1
clone size: NA
D gene: NA
V gene: TRBV24-1
CDR3 protein: CATQPRSYNEQFF
CDR3 DNA: TGTGCCACCCAACCTCGGAGCTACAATGAGCAGTTCTTC

J gene: TRBJ2-3
clone size: NA
D gene: TRBD1
V gene: TRBV29-1
CDR3 protein: CSVPATGQGVVTDTQYF
CDR3 DNA: TGCAGCGTTCCAGCCACGGGGCAGGGGGTCGTCACAGATACGCAGTATTTT

J gene: TRBJ2-7
clone size: many
D gene: TRBD2
V gene: TRBV20-1
CDR3 protein: CSATGRGGAYEQYF
CDR3 DNA: TGCAGTGCTACCGGACGGGGGGGCGCCTACGAGCAGTACTTC

J gene: TRBJ2-3
clone size: NA
D gene: TRBD2
V gene: TRBV13
CDR3 protein: CAGSPLAGGPIDTQYF
CDR3 DNA: TGTGCCGGCAGCCCTCTAGCGGGGGGGCCAATAGATACGCAGTATTTT

J gene: TRBJ2-5
clone size: NA
D gene: NA
V gene: TRBV9
CDR3 protein: CASSVGRGPQETQYF
CDR3 DNA: TGTGCCAGCAGCGTAGGGCGGGGTCCACAAGAGACCCAGTACTTC

J gene: TRBJ1-2
clone size: NA
D gene: NA
V gene: TRBV9
CDR3 protein: CASSREEWGWGGYTF
CDR3 DNA: TGTGCCAGCAGCAGAGAGGAGTGGGGATGGGGTGGCTACACCTTC

J gene: TRBJ2-5
clone size: few
D gene: NA
V gene: TRBV11-3
CDR3 protein: CASSTGSVRQETQYF
CDR3 DNA: TGTGCCAGCAGCACAGGCTCGGTCCGCCAAGAGACCCAGTACTTC

J gene: TRBJ2-7
clone size: many
D gene: NA
V gene: TRBV18
CDR3 protein: CASSLGEYYEQYF
CDR3 DNA: TGTGCCAGCTCACTTGGGGAATACTACGAGCAGTACTTC

J gene: TRBJ2-1
clone size: NA
D gene: NA
V gene: TRBV11-3
CDR3 protein: CANSRGPYNEQFF
CDR3 DNA: TGTGCCAACAGCAGGGGACCATACAATGAGCAGTTCTTC

J gene: TRBJ1-2
clone size: few
D gene: NA
V gene: TRBV20-1
CDR3 protein: CSARKGNAGYTF
CDR3 DNA: TGCAGTGCTAGGAAGGGGAATGCTGGCTACACCTTC

J gene: TRBJ1-2
clone size: many
D gene: NA
V gene: TRBV27
CDR3 protein: CASSTSGIQNYGYTF
CDR3 DNA: TGTGCCAGCAGTACCTCCGGAATACAAAACTATGGCTACACCTTC

J gene: TRBJ2-5
clone size: NA
D gene: NA
V gene: TRBV7-9
CDR3 protein: CAGSLSGSSVEETQYF
CDR3 DNA: TGTGCTGGCAGCTTATCGGGTTCGTCCGTCGAAGAGACCCAGTACTTC

J gene: TRBJ2-1
clone size: many
D gene: NA
V gene: TRBV9
CDR3 protein: CASSVLDEQFF
CDR3 DNA: TGTGCCAGCAGCGTGCTAGATGAGCAGTTCTTC

J gene: TRBJ2-1
clone size: many
D gene: NA
V gene: TRBV12-3/TRBV12-4
CDR3 protein: CASSIPGHQPYNEQFF
CDR3 DNA: TGTGCCAGCAGTATCCCGGGACACCAACCTTACAATGAGCAGTTCTTC

J gene: TRBJ2-2
clone size: few
D gene: TRBD1
V gene: TRBV10-3
CDR3 protein: CAIIQGQGIDTGELFF
CDR3 DNA: TGTGCCATCATCCAAGGACAGGGCATCGACACCGGGGAGCTGTTTTTT

J gene: TRBJ2-7
clone size: once
D gene: NA
V gene: TRBV20-1
CDR3 protein: CSARVSGTPEQYF
CDR3 DNA: TGCAGTGCTAGAGTGTCCGGGACACCCGAGCAGTACTTC

J gene: TRBJ1-2
clone size: NA
D gene: NA
V gene: TRBV5-5
CDR3 protein: CASSLVPSRGYTF
CDR3 DNA: TGTGCCAGCAGCTTGGTACCCTCGAGAGGCTACACCTTC

J gene: TRBJ1-5
clone size: NA
D gene: NA
V gene: TRBV5-1
CDR3 protein: CASSWEGDNQPQHF
CDR3 DNA: TGCGCCAGCAGCTGGGAGGGGGACAATCAGCCCCAGCATTTT

J gene: TRBJ2-3
clone size: few
D gene: NA
V gene: TRBV20-1
CDR3 protein: CSADIGDTQYF
CDR3 DNA: TGCAGTGCTGATATAGGAGATACGCAGTATTTT

J gene: TRBJ1-6
clone size: NA
D gene: TRBD1
V gene: TRBV28
CDR3 protein: CASRTQGTGKSPLHF
CDR3 DNA: TGTGCCAGCAGAACCCAGGGGACAGGGAAATCACCCCTCCACTTT

J gene: TRBJ2-1
clone size: NA
D gene: TRBD2
V gene: TRBV9
CDR3 protein: CASSVSSGGAGEQFF
CDR3 DNA: TGTGCCAGCAGCGTCTCTAGCGGGGGGGCGGGAGAGCAGTTCTTC

J gene: TRBJ2-3
clone size: NA
D gene: TRBD2
V gene: TRBV7-2
CDR3 protein: CASSLQPSGGGTDTQYF
CDR3 DNA: TGTGCCAGCAGCTTACAACCTAGCGGGGGGGGTACAGATACGCAGTATTTT

J gene: TRBJ2-5
clone size: NA
D gene: TRBD1
V gene: TRBV7-8
CDR3 protein: CASSLGGTGRETQYF
CDR3 DNA: TGTGCCAGCAGCTTAGGAGGGACAGGGAGGGAGACCCAGTACTTC

J gene: TRBJ1-2
clone size: NA
D gene: NA
V gene: TRBV7-8
CDR3 protein: CASSPGAGVDYGYTF
CDR3 DNA: TGTGCCAGCAGCCCGGGGGCAGGAGTAGACTATGGCTACACCTTC

J gene: TRBJ2-1
clone size: few
D gene: NA
V gene: TRBV5-6
CDR3 protein: CASSLQESPYNEQFF
CDR3 DNA: TGTGCCAGCAGCTTACAGGAATCGCCCTACAATGAGCAGTTCTTC

J gene: TRBJ2-7
clone size: few
D gene: TRBD2
V gene: TRBV3-1
CDR3 protein: CASPILRLAGGSYEQYF
CDR3 DNA: TGTGCCAGCCCGATACTTCGACTAGCGGGGGGGTCGTACGAGCAGTACTTC

J gene: TRBJ2-3
clone size: NA
D gene: TRBD2
V gene: TRBV27
CDR3 protein: CASSFATSGVDTQYF
CDR3 DNA: TGTGCCAGCAGTTTTGCCACTAGCGGGGTCGATACGCAGTATTTT

J gene: TRBJ2-7
clone size: few
D gene: NA
V gene: TRBV20-1
CDR3 protein: CSARVRRFDEQYF
CDR3 DNA: TGCAGTGCTAGAGTACGGCGTTTCGACGAGCAGTACTTC

J gene: TRBJ2-7
clone size: many
D gene: TRBD1
V gene: TRBV6-8
CDR3 protein: CASPQGDSTYEQYF
CDR3 DNA: TGTGCCAGCCCACAGGGGGATTCGACCTACGAGCAGTACTTC

J gene: TRBJ2-3
clone size: few
D gene: TRBD2
V gene: TRBV7-9
CDR3 protein: CASSHTMGLAGGTDTQYF
CDR3 DNA: TGTGCCAGCAGCCACACGATGGGTCTAGCGGGGGGCACAGATACGCAGTATTTT

J gene: TRBJ2-5
clone size: NA
D gene: TRBD1
V gene: TRBV9
CDR3 protein: CASSPEDRDETQYF
CDR3 DNA: TGTGCCAGCAGCCCCGAGGACAGGGACGAGACCCAGTACTTC

J gene: TRBJ2-7
clone size: NA
D gene: NA
V gene: TRBV3-1
CDR3 protein: CASSQESDSYEQYF
CDR3 DNA: TGTGCCAGCAGCCAAGAATCCGACTCCTACGAGCAGTACTTC

J gene: TRBJ1-5
clone size: NA
D gene: NA
V gene: TRBV27
CDR3 protein: CASNSLVGAHQPQHF
CDR3 DNA: TGTGCCAGCAACTCCCTGGTAGGGGCACATCAGCCCCAGCATTTT

J gene: TRBJ2-3
clone size: few
D gene: NA
V gene: TRBV20-1
CDR3 protein: CSATLGRISSTDTQYF
CDR3 DNA: TGCAGTGCTACCCTAGGGAGGATCTCAAGCACAGATACGCAGTATTTT

J gene: TRBJ2-4
clone size: few
D gene: NA
V gene: TRBV4-1
CDR3 protein: CASSIGDTLAKNIQYF
CDR3 DNA: TGCGCCAGCAGCATAGGGGATACCTTAGCCAAAAACATTCAGTACTTC

J gene: TRBJ2-3
clone size: few
D gene: NA
V gene: TRBV7-2
CDR3 protein: CASSLSPLKTDTQYF
CDR3 DNA: TGTGCCAGCAGCTTGTCCCCTCTTAAAACAGATACGCAGTATTTT

J gene: TRBJ2-3
clone size: NA
D gene: TRBD2
V gene: TRBV12-3/TRBV12-4
CDR3 protein: CASSRRLAGGTDTQYF
CDR3 DNA: TGTGCCAGCAGTAGAAGACTAGCGGGGGGCACAGATACGCAGTATTTT

J gene: TRBJ2-7
clone size: NA
D gene: NA
V gene: TRBV20-1
CDR3 protein: CSASMPGYEQYF
CDR3 DNA: TGCAGTGCTAGCATGCCGGGCTACGAGCAGTACTTC

J gene: TRBJ1-2
clone size: NA
D gene: TRBD1
V gene: TRBV5-1
CDR3 protein: CASSQNTPGQNYGYTF
CDR3 DNA: TGCGCCAGCAGCCAAAATACGCCGGGACAGAACTATGGCTACACCTTC